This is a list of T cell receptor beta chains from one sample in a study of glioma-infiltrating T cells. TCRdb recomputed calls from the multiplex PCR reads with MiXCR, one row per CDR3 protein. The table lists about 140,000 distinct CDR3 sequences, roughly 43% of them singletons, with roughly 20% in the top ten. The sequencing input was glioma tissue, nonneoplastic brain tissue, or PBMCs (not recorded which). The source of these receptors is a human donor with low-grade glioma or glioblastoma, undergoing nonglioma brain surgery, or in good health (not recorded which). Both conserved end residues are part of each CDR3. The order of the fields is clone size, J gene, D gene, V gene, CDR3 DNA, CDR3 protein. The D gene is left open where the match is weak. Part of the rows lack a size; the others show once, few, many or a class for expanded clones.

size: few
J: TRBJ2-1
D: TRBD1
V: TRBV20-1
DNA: TGCAGTGCTACTGGGACAGGGCGTCCGGACAATGAGCAGTTCTTC
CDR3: CSATGTGRPDNEQFF

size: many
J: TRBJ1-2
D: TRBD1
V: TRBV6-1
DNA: TGTGCCAGCAGCGCTACACGGACAGGGGGCTTCCTAGGCTACACCTTC
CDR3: CASSATRTGGFLGYTF

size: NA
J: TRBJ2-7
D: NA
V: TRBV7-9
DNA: TGTGCCCGCAGCGTAGGCCGAGAGCAGTACTTC
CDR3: CARSVGREQYF

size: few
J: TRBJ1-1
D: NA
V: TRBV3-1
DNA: TGTGCCAGCAGCCGCCATGTAGGGCTGAACACTGAAGCTTTCTTT
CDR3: CASSRHVGLNTEAFF

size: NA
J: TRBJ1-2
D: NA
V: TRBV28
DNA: TGTGCCAGCAGTTCCTTTCGGGTCCCTTCTAACTATGGCTACACCTTC
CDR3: CASSSFRVPSNYGYTF

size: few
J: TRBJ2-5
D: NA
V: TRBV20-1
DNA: TGCAGTGTGCCCGGGCCGAGCCTCGAGACCCAGTACTTC
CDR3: CSVPGPSLETQYF

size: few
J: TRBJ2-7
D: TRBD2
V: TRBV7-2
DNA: TGTGCCAGCAGAGCTACTAGCGGGAGGGCCGGCGAGCAGTACTTC
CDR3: CASRATSGRAGEQYF

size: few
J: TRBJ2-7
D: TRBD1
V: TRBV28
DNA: TGTGCCAGCAGTAACAGGGGGGCGCGGGAAAACGAGCAGTACTTC
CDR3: CASSNRGARENEQYF

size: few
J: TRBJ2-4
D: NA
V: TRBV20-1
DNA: TGCAGTGCTCCACTTTCGGTAGCCAAAAACATTCAGTACTTC
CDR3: CSAPLSVAKNIQYF

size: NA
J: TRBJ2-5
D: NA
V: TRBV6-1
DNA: TGTGCCAGCAGTTCTAAGGACACGGAAGAGACCCAGTACTTC
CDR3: CASSSKDTEETQYF

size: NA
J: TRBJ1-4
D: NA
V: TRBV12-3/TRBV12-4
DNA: TGTGCCAGCACAGGGGCAGAGGAAAAACTGTTTTTT
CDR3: CASTGAEEKLFF

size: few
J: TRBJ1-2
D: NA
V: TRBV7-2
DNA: TGTGCCCGCAGCTTAGGATGGGTAGAAGAATATGGCTACACCTTC
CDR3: CARSLGWVEEYGYTF

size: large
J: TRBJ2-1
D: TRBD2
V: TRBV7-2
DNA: TGTGCCAGCAGCCAGGGACTAGCGGGGGCCAATGAGCAGTTCTTC
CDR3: CASSQGLAGANEQFF

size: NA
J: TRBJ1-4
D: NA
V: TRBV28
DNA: TGTGCCAGCAGTTTAGCGGGGGGGGAAAAACTGTTTTTT
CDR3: CASSLAGGEKLFF

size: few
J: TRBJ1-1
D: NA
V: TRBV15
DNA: TGTGCCACCAGCATCGGGACGGAAGCTTTCTTT
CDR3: CATSIGTEAFF

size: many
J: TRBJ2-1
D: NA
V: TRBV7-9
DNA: TGTGCCAGCAGCTCGCACAGGGATGAGCAGTTCTTC
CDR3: CASSSHRDEQFF

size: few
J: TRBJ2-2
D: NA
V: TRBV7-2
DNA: TGTGCCAGCAGCCCGGGACGGTCGAACACCGGGGAGCTGTTTTTT
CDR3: CASSPGRSNTGELFF

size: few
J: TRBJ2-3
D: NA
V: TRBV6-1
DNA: TGTGCCAGCACCAGTCGGGTTAAGGGCCGCCGCACAGATACGCAGTATTTT
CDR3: CASTSRVKGRRTDTQYF

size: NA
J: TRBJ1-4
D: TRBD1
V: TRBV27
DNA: TGTGCCAGCAGCCTCAGGGGGGCCTTTGGGGAAAAACTGTTTTTT
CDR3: CASSLRGAFGEKLFF

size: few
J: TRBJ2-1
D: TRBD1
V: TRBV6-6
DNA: TGTGCCAGCAGTTACGAAGGGACAGGGACTGAGCAGTTCTTC
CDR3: CASSYEGTGTEQFF

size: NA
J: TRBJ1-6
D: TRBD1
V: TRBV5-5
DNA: TGTGCCAGCAGCAACCAACCGGGACAGGGAGTATTTTCACCCCTCCACTTT
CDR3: CASSNQPGQGVFSPLHF

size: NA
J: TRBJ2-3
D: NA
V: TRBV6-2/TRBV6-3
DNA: TGTGCCAGCAGACGACCTACAGATACGCAGTATTTT
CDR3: CASRRPTDTQYF

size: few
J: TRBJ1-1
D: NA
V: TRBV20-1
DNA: TGCAGTGCTAGTTTCGCCGAGATGAACACTGAAGCTTTCTTT
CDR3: CSASFAEMNTEAFF

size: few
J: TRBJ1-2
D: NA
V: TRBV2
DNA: TGTGCCAGCAGTGTAGCCCGGGGCTACACCTTC
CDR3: CASSVARGYTF

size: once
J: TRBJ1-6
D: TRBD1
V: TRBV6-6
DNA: TGTGCCAGCAGTTACTCGGGGACAGGGGCTAATTCACCCCTCAACTTT
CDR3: CASSYSGTGANSPLNF

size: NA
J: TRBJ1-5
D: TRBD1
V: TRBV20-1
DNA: TGCAGTGCTCAGGGGGGAAATCAGCCCCAGCATTTT
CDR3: CSAQGGNQPQHF

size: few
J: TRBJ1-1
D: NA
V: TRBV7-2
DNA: TGTGCCAGCAGCTTAGAGGGGATGGCTGAAGCTTTCTTT
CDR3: CASSLEGMAEAFF

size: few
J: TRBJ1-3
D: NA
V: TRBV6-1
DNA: TGTGCCAGCGGCGGCTCGACTGGAAACACCATATATTTT
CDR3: CASGGSTGNTIYF

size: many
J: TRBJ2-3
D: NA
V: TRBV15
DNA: TGTGCCACCAGCAGAGTTGGAGGCACAGATACGCAGTATTTT
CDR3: CATSRVGGTDTQYF

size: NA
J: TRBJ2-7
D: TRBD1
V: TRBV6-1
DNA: TGTGCCAGCAGTGAATTCGGACAGGGGGTTTTTGAGCAGTACTTC
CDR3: CASSEFGQGVFEQYF

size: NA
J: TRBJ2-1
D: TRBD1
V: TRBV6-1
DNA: TGTGCCAGCAGGGCCGACAGGGGGCGCGAGAATGAGCAGTTCTTC
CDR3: CASRADRGRENEQFF

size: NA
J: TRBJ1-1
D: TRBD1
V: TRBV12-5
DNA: TGTGCTAGTGGTCGCGGGACAGGTATGAACACTGAAGCTTTCTTT
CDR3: CASGRGTGMNTEAFF

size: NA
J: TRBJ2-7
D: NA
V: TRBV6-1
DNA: TGTGCCAGCAGGTCTGAATACGAGCAGTACTTC
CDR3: CASRSEYEQYF

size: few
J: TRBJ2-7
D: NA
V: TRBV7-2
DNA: TGTGCCAGCAGCCCCTTATTTTCCTACGAGCAGTACTTC
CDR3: CASSPLFSYEQYF

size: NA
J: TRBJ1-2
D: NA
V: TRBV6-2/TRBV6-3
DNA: TGTGCCAGCAGTTACGGCCAGGGCAGCTATGGCTACACCTTC
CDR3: CASSYGQGSYGYTF

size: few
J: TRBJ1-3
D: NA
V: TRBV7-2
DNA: TGTGCCAGCAGCCCGGCTCATGGGGCTGGAAACACCATATATTTT
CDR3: CASSPAHGAGNTIYF

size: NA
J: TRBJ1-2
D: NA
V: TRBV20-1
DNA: TGCAGTGCTATAACAGGGAATAAGAACTATGGCTACACCTTC
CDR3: CSAITGNKNYGYTF

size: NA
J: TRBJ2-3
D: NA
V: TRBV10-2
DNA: TGCGCCAGCAGTGAGTCGGGGGGGCTAGGCACAGATACGCAGTATTTT
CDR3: CASSESGGLGTDTQYF

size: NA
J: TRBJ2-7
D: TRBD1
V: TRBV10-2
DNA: TGCGCCAGCAGACAGGGGTTAAGCAACGAGCAGTACTTC
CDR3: CASRQGLSNEQYF

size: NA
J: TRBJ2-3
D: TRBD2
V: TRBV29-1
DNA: TGCAGCGTTCTTAGCGGGACCACAGATACGCAGTATTTT
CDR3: CSVLSGTTDTQYF

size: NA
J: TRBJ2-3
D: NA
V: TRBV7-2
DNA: TGTGCCAGCAGCTTATTGGCTCTTAGCACAGATACGCAGTATTTT
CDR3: CASSLLALSTDTQYF

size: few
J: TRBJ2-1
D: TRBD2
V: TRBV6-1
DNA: TGTGCCAGCACTATCCCTAGCGGGCCTTACAATGAGCAGTTCTTC
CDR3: CASTIPSGPYNEQFF

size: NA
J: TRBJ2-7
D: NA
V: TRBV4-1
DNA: TGCGCCAGCAGCCAAGATATAGGGTACGAGCAGTACTTC
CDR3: CASSQDIGYEQYF

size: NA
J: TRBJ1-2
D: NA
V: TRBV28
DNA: TGTGCCAGCAGTTTGGGGCAGGGCGACGGCTACACCTTC
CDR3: CASSLGQGDGYTF

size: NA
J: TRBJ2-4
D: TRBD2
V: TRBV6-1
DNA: TGTGCCAGCAAGGTAGCGGGAGGAGGGAACATTCAGTACTTC
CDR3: CASKVAGGGNIQYF

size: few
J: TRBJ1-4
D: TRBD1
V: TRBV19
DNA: TGTGCCAGCCATCGACAGGGAGGTGAAAAACTGTTTTTT
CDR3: CASHRQGGEKLFF

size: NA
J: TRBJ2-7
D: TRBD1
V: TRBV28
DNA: TGTGCCAGCAGTTCAACCGGGACAGGAGATCCCTACGAGCAGTACTTC
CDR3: CASSSTGTGDPYEQYF

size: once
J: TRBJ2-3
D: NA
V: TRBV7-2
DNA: TGTGCCAGCAGCTTAGACCGGACAGCGACAGATACGCAGTATTTT
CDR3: CASSLDRTATDTQYF

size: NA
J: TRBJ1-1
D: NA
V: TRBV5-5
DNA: TGTGCCCGCACCAATCTCCAGTTGAGGGGGGAGAACACTGAAGCTTTCTTT
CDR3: CARTNLQLRGENTEAFF

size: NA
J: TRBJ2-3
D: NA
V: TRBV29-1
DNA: TGCAGCGTACAAAAGGCCGGTCGTTCAGATACGCAGTATTTT
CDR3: CSVQKAGRSDTQYF

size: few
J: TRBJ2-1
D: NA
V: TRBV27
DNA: TGTGCCAGCAGTTTCTCGGGACTTGGGCAGTTCTTC
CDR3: CASSFSGLGQFF